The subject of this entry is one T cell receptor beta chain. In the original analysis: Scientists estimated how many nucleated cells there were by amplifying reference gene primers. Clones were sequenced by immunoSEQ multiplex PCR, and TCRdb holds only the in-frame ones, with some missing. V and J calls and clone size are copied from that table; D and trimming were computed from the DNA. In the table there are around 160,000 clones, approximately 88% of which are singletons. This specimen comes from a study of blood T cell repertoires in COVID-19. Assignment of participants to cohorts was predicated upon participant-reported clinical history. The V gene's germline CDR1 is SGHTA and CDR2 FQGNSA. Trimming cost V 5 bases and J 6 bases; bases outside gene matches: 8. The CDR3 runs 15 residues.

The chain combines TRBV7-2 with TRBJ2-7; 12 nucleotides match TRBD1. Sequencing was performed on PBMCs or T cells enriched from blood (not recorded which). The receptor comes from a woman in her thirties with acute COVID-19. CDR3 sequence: CASSPHWGQGAEQYF. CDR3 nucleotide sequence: TGTGCCAGCAGCCCACACTGGGGACAGGGGGCCGAGCAGTACTTC.